These T cell receptor beta chains were read from a single sample in a study of OX40 agonist ivuxolimab in advanced cancers. Generated by immunoSEQ multiplex PCR, the TCRdb table keeps only in-frame clones and is missing some. The sample carries around 28,000 clones, roughly 84% recorded once. The material sequenced was CD4+ or CD8+ T cells sorted from blood, taken in a trial of the OX40 agonist ivuxolimab. The receptors stem from an adult with an advanced solid tumor such as melanoma, head and neck, liver or kidney cancer. Each CDR3 is given with its conserved first and last residue. A D gene is named only where the DNA matches it firmly. Rows give clone size only sometimes, using once, few, many, or a class for an expanded clone.

- TRBJ2-4 - TRBV9 CASSVDLAKNIQYF TGTGCCAGCAGCGTAGATCTAGCCAAAAACATTCAGTACTTC
TRBD1 TRBJ1-2 - TRBV6-1 CASSGDRAVWGYTF TGTGCCAGCAGTGGTGACAGGGCGGTGTGGGGCTACACCTTC
- TRBJ2-7 - TRBV4-2 CASSQTLGVNYEQYF TGTGCCAGCAGCCAAACCCTCGGGGTAAACTACGAGCAGTACTTC
TRBD1 TRBJ1-1 - TRBV5-6 CASSHRGQQTEAFF TGTGCCAGCAGCCACAGGGGCCAGCAAACTGAAGCTTTCTTT
- TRBJ1-5 - TRBV19 CATGRNSNQPQHF TGTGCCACCGGGCGGAATAGCAATCAGCCCCAGCATTTT
- TRBJ2-5 - TRBV5-1 CASSLASRGGETQYF TGCGCCAGCAGCTTGGCCTCGCGGGGCGGGGAGACCCAGTACTTC
- TRBJ2-3 - TRBV12-5 CASALGGVTDTQYF TGTGCTAGTGCCCTGGGGGGAGTGACAGATACGCAGTATTTT
- TRBJ2-3 - TRBV10-3 CAISESSGQTDTQYF TGTGCCATCAGTGAGTCGAGCGGGCAAACAGATACGCAGTATTTT
TRBD2 TRBJ2-1 - TRBV5-6 CASSLGGSGRVSSYNEQFF TGTGCCAGCAGCCTGGGGGGTAGCGGGAGGGTGAGCTCCTACAATGAGCAGTTCTTC
- TRBJ2-3 - TRBV5-5 CASRSLRYSSTDTQYF TGTGCCAGCAGATCTCTCCGGTACTCAAGCACAGATACGCAGTATTTT
TRBD2 TRBJ2-7 - TRBV7-6 CASIALAGGQGEQYF TGTGCCAGCATCGCCCTAGCGGGAGGGCAGGGCGAGCAGTACTTC
- TRBJ2-7 - TRBV18 CASSPSPAGQSYEQYF TGTGCCAGCTCACCAAGCCCCGCAGGGCAATCCTACGAGCAGTACTTC
- TRBJ1-2 - TRBV6-5 CASSWGRAEGYTF TGTGCCAGCAGCTGGGGCAGGGCGGAGGGCTACACCTTC
TRBD1 TRBJ1-5 few TRBV27 CASSLTAPTGEPQHF TGTGCCAGCAGTTTAACCGCGCCGACAGGGGAGCCCCAGCATTTT
- TRBJ2-6 once TRBV9 CASSAGTGANVLTF TGTGCCAGCAGCGCGGGGACTGGGGCCAACGTCCTGACTTTC
TRBD2 TRBJ2-3 - TRBV5-1 CASSFGTSGHTGTDTQYF TGCGCCAGCAGCTTCGGGACTAGCGGGCATACCGGCACAGATACGCAGTATTTT
- TRBJ2-6 - TRBV19 CASSRQVPSGANVLTF TGTGCCAGTAGTAGACAGGTTCCCTCTGGGGCCAACGTCCTGACTTTC
TRBD2 TRBJ2-3 once TRBV9 CASSVTPTSGSITDTQYF TGTGCCAGCAGCGTAACCCCGACTAGCGGGAGTATCACAGATACGCAGTATTTT
- TRBJ2-2 - TRBV9 CASSVSRRTLNTGELFF TGTGCCAGCAGCGTATCGCGCCGGACTTTGAACACCGGGGAGCTGTTTTTT
TRBD2 TRBJ2-1 - TRBV7-8 CASSLEGPGLAGVSYNEQFF TGTGCCAGCAGCTTAGAGGGCCCGGGACTAGCGGGAGTCTCCTACAATGAGCAGTTCTTC
TRBD1 TRBJ1-2 - TRBV27 CASSLGQGFRYGYTF TGTGCCAGCAGTTTAGGACAGGGTTTTCGGTATGGCTACACCTTC
TRBD2 TRBJ2-2 - TRBV19 CATSWGLANTGELFF TGTGCCACCTCATGGGGACTAGCGAACACCGGGGAGCTGTTTTTT
- TRBJ2-7 - TRBV11-2 CASSLVRLPYEQYF TGTGCCAGCAGCTTAGTGCGTCTCCCCTACGAGCAGTACTTC
TRBD2 TRBJ2-7 - TRBV7-6 CASSLLTDQGGEQYF TGTGCCAGCAGCTTATTGACAGACCAGGGAGGGGAGCAGTACTTC
- TRBJ1-1 - TRBV2 CASSEFQIGAYTEAFF TGTGCCAGCAGTGAGTTCCAGATAGGGGCTTACACTGAAGCTTTCTTT
- TRBJ2-1 - TRBV7-9 CASSLRQPNEQFF TGTGCCAGCAGCTTAAGACAGCCTAATGAGCAGTTCTTC
- TRBJ1-2 once TRBV27 CASSPGGPNIYGYTF TGTGCCAGCAGCCCGGGGGGGCCAAATATCTATGGCTACACCTTC
- TRBJ1-1 - TRBV7-2 CASRLNTEAFF TGTGCCAGCCGCTTGAACACTGAAGCTTTCTTT
- TRBJ1-4 - TRBV5-6 CASSLYLGNNEKLFF TGTGCCAGCAGCTTATATTTGGGAAATAATGAAAAACTGTTTTTT